The present TCR beta chain was sequenced within a study of response to subunit inactivated influenza vaccine. The CDR3 has 14 residues. CDR1 and CDR2 from the germline V gene are ENHRY and SYGVKD. Unmatched junction bases numbered 1, after V lost 3 bases and J lost 0 bases. TCRdb reanalysed the RT-PCR reads using MiXCR and keeps one entry per CDR3 protein. The sample contains about 540,000 distinct CDR3 sequences, under 30% of which appear only once. The sample was also linked to a second study, of T cells expressing NK-cell markers. Turning to that study: TCR beta libraries carry UMIs added by 5'RACE template switching.

This sequence was found in a man aged 45 to 65 who received an inactivated influenza vaccine. The J gene is TRBJ2-7, the V gene TRBV10-3; 8 nucleotides agree with TRBD2. The specimen comprised CD4+ T cells sorted from PBMCs, sampled 11 to 12 days after vaccination. The CDR3 protein is CAISETSGSYEQYF. The CDR3, as DNA: TGTGCCATCAGTGAAACTAGCGGCTCCTACGAGCAGTACTTC.